Listed below are T cell receptor beta chains from one sample, sequenced in a study of molecular identifiers for immune sequencing clone quantification. One entry per CDR3 protein results from TCRdb running MiXCR on the PCR reads. In the table there are 300,000 to 350,000 distinct CDR3 sequences, 20% to 25% of which are singletons. The sample was naive CD8+ T cells from blood, with Jurkat cell RNA spiked in. The receptors were sampled from a human donor in good health. Some libraries in this study had Jurkat cell RNA spiked in. CDR3s include the opening cysteine and the closing phenylalanine or tryptophan. D genes are given only for firm matches. Clone size, where shown, is once, few, many, or a class for clones that have expanded.

cdr3_length j_call d_call v_call clone_size cdr3_aa cdr3_nt
15 TRBJ2-1 NA TRBV28 many CASRPRALLDGEQFF TGTGCCAGCAGACCGCGGGCCCTATTAGACGGTGAGCAGTTCTTC
15 TRBJ1-1 TRBD1 TRBV5-1 many CASSFRDRVLTEAFF TGCGCCAGCAGCTTCCGGGACAGGGTTTTGACTGAAGCTTTCTTT
13 TRBJ1-1 NA TRBV2 many CASCGRANTEAFF TGTGCCAGCTGCGGGCGGGCCAACACTGAAGCTTTCTTT
16 TRBJ2-1 TRBD2 TRBV20-1 NA CSATGLSGRVDDEQFF TGCAGTGCCACTGGACTAAGCGGGAGGGTTGACGATGAGCAGTTCTTC
15 TRBJ2-1 TRBD2 TRBV5-8 NA CASSLSTSGRNEQFF TGTGCCAGCAGCCTCTCGACTAGCGGGAGGAATGAGCAGTTCTTC
15 TRBJ2-7 NA TRBV4-3 many CASSQGASGGYEQYF TGCGCCAGCAGCCAAGGGGCGAGCGGCGGATACGAGCAGTACTTC
14 TRBJ2-7 NA TRBV12-3/TRBV12-4 many CASRGDDGSYEQYF TGTGCCAGCAGGGGGGACGACGGGTCCTACGAGCAGTACTTC
16 TRBJ2-3 NA TRBV20-1 many CSATIPGGGSTDTQYF TGCAGTGCAACCATTCCAGGGGGAGGGAGCACAGATACGCAGTATTTT
13 TRBJ1-1 NA TRBV7-9 many CASSLIDPSGAFF TGTGCCAGCAGCTTAATCGACCCCAGCGGAGCTTTCTTT
14 TRBJ2-7 NA TRBV20-1 many CSATTRQATYEQYF TGCAGTGCTACCACCCGACAGGCGACCTACGAGCAGTACTTC
16 TRBJ2-3 TRBD2 TRBV20-1 few CSAPRLAGSMTDTQYF TGCAGTGCCCCGAGACTAGCGGGAAGTATGACAGATACGCAGTATTTT
16 TRBJ2-3 NA TRBV18 NA CASSPRRESRTDTQYF TGTGCCAGCTCACCCCGTCGGGAGTCGAGGACAGATACGCAGTATTTT
15 TRBJ1-1 TRBD1 TRBV27 few CASSLQTGYGTEAFF TGTGCCAGCAGTTTACAGACAGGGTATGGCACTGAAGCTTTCTTT
17 TRBJ2-3 NA TRBV4-3 few CASSPSPGVISTDTQYF TGCGCCAGCAGCCCGAGTCCGGGGGTAATAAGCACAGATACGCAGTATTTT
15 TRBJ1-1 NA TRBV7-8 many CASSFSPTWNTEAFF TGTGCCAGCAGCTTTTCCCCTACATGGAACACTGAAGCTTTCTTT
14 TRBJ2-1 NA TRBV27 NA CASSSLDSLNEQFF TGTGCCAGCAGTTCCCTGGACAGCCTGAATGAGCAGTTCTTC
14 TRBJ2-1 TRBD2 TRBV6-2/TRBV6-3 many CASSSTSGGAEQFF TGTGCCAGCAGCTCGACTAGCGGGGGGGCGGAGCAGTTCTTC
15 TRBJ2-1 TRBD2 TRBV6-5 many CASTLLAGGLNEQFF TGTGCCAGCACCTTACTAGCGGGGGGGCTCAATGAGCAGTTCTTC
16 TRBJ2-3 NA TRBV4-3 few CASSQDPTRFTDTQYF TGCGCCAGCAGCCAAGACCCGACTAGGTTCACAGATACGCAGTATTTT
15 TRBJ2-1 NA TRBV29-1 many CSVEGVGTPSHTRFF TGCAGCGTTGAGGGAGTCGGGACGCCAAGCCATACCCGTTTCTTC
12 TRBJ1-5 NA TRBV29-1 many CSVEDPDQPQHF TGCAGCGTTGAAGACCCGGATCAGCCCCAGCATTTT
15 TRBJ1-5 TRBD1 TRBV12-5 NA CASGLAGQGDQPQHF TGTGCTAGTGGTTTGGCCGGACAGGGAGATCAGCCCCAGCATTTT
13 TRBJ1-1 TRBD1 TRBV29-1 many CSVPHRGLTEAFF TGCAGCGTTCCCCACAGGGGGCTCACTGAAGCTTTCTTT
14 TRBJ2-2 NA TRBV6-5 many CASSVNRNTGELFF TGTGCCAGCAGTGTAAACCGAAACACCGGGGAGCTGTTTTTT